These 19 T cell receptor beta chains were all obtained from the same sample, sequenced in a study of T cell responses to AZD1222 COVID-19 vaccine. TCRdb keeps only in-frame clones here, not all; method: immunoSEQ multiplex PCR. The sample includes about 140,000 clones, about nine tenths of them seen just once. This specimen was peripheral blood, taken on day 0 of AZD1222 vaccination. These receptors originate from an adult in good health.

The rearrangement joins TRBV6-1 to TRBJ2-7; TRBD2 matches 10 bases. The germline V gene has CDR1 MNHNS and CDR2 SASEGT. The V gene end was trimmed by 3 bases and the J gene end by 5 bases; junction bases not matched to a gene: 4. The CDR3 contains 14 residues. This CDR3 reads CASSEGLAMDEQYF. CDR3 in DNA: TGTGCCAGCAGTGAGGGACTAGCGATGGACGAGCAGTACTTC.

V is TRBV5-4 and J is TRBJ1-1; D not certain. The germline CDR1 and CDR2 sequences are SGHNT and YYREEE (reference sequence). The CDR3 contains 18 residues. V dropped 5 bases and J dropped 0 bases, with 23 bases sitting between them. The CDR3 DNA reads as TGTGCCAGCAGGATCGGACTCCAACGGACTGAAATGAACACTGAAGCTTTCTTT. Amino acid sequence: CASRIGLQRTEMNTEAFF. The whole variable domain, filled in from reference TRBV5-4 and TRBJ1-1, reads ETGVTQSPTHLIKTRGQQVTLRCSSQSGHNTVSWYQQALGQGPQFIFQYYREEENGRGNFPPRFSGLQFPNYSSELNVNALELDDSALYLCASRIGLQRTEMNTEAFFGQGTRLTVV.

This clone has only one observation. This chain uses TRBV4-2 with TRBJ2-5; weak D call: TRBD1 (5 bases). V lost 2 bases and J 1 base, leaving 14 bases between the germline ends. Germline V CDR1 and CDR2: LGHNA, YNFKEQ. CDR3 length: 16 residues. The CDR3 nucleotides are TGTGCCAGCAGCCAACTGGGGCAACAGGCCCAAGAGACCCAGTACTTC. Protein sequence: CASSQLGQQAQETQYF.

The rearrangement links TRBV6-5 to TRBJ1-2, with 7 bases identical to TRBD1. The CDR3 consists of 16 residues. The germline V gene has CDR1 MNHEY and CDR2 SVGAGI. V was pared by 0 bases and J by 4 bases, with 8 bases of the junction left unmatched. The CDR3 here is CASSYSGTEAIYGYTF. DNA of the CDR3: TGTGCCAGCAGTTACTCAGGGACAGAGGCTATCTATGGCTACACCTTC.

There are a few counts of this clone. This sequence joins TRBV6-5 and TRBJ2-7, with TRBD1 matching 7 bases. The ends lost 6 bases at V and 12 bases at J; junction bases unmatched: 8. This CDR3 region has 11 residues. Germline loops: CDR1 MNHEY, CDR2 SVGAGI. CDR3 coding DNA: TGTGCCAGCAGCCAGAGACAGGGTCGGTACTTC. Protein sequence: CASSQRQGRYF.

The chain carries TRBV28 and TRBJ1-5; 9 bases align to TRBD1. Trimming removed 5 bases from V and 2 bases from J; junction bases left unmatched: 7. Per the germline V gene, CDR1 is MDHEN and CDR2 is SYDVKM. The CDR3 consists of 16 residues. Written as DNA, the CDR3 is TGTGCCAGCAGTCCACTGGGACAGGGAGGCAATCAGCCCCAGCATTTT. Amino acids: CASSPLGQGGNQPQHF. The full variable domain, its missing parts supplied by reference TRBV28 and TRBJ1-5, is DVKVTQSSRYLVKRTGEKVFLECVQDMDHENMFWYRQDPGLGLRLIYFSYDVKMKEKGDIPEGYSVSREKKERFSLILESASTNQTSMYLCASSPLGQGGNQPQHFGDGTRLSIL.

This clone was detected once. DNA for the CDR3: TGTGCCAGCAGCCAGACCCAGGGGCATTACAATGAGCAGTTCTTC. Encoded protein: CASSQTQGHYNEQFF. The rearrangement links TRBV7-2 to TRBJ2-1; D may be TRBD1 (6 bases). From germline, CDR1 is SGHTA and CDR2 FQGNSA. Trimming pared 5 bases from V and 4 bases from J, leaving 15 bases between. This CDR3 region has 15 residues. Supplemented by reference TRBV7-2 and TRBJ2-1, the full variable domain reads GAGVSQSPSNKVTEKGKDVELRCDPISGHTALYWYRQSLGQGLEFLIYFQGNSAPDKSGLPSDRFSAERTGGSVSTLTIQRTQQEDSAVYLCASSQTQGHYNEQFFGPGTRLTVL.

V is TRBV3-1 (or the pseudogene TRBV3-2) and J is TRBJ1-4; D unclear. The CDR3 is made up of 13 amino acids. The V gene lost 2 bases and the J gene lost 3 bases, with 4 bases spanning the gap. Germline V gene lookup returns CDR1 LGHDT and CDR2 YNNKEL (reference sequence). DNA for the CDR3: TGTGCCAGCAGCCAACGCCCTAATGAAAAACTGTTTTTT. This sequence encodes CASSQRPNEKLFF.

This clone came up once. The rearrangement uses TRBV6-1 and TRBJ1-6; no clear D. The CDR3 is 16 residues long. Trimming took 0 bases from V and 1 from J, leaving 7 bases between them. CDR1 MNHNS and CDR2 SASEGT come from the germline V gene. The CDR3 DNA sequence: TGTGCCAGCAGTGAAGCGGGTCAGTCCTATAATTCACCCCTCCACTTT. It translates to CASSEAGQSYNSPLHF.

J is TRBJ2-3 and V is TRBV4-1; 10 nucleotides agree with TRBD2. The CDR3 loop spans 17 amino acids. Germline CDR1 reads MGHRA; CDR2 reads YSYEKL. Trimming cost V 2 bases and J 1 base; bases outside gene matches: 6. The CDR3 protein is CASSQRLAGVGTDTQYF. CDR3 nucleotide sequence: TGCGCCAGCAGCCAACGGCTAGCGGGAGTTGGCACAGATACGCAGTATTTT.

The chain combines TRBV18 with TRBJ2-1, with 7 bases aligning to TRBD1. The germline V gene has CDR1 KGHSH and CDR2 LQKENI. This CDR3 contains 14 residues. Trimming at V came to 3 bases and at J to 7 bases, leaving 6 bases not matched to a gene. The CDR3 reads CASSPTTGYNEQFF. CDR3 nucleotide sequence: TGTGCCAGCTCACCCACGACAGGGTATAATGAGCAGTTCTTC.

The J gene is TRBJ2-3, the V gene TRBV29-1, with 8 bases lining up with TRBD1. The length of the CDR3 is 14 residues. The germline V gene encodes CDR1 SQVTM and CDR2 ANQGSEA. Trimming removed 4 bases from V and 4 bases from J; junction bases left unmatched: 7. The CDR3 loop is CSVGGQAPPDTQYF. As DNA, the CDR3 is TGCAGCGTTGGGGGACAGGCCCCGCCAGATACGCAGTATTTT.

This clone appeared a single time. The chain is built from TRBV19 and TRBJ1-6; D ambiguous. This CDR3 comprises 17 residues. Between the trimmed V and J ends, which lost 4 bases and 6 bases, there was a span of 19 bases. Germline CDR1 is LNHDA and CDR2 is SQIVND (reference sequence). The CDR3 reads CASSNPEGYWGNSPLHF. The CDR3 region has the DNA TGTGCCAGTAGTAATCCAGAAGGCTACTGGGGTAATTCACCCCTCCACTTT.

The CDR3 DNA follows: TGCGCCAGCAGCTTGGGGATGCGGGGTTGGGGGATCTTGGAAGCTTTCTTT. Translated: CASSLGMRGWGILEAFF. V is TRBV5-1 and J is TRBJ1-1; a weak D match, TRBD1 (5 bases). Looked up from germline, CDR1 is SGHRS and CDR2 is YFSETQ. This CDR3 is 17 amino acids long. Trimming pared 0 bases from V and 8 bases from J, leaving 23 bases between.

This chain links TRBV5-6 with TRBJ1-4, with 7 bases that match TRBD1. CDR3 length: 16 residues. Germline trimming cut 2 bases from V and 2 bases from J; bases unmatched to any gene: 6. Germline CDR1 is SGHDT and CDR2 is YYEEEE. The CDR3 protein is CASSFKPTGTNEKLFF. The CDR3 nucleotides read TGTGCCAGCAGCTTCAAACCGACAGGGACTAATGAAAAACTGTTTTTT. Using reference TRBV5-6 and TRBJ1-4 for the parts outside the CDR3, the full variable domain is DAGVTQSPTHLIKTRGQQVTLRCSPKSGHDTVSWYQQALGQGPQFIFQYYEEEERQRGNFPDRFSGHQFPNYSSELNVNALLLGDSALYLCASSFKPTGTNEKLFFGSGTQLSVL.

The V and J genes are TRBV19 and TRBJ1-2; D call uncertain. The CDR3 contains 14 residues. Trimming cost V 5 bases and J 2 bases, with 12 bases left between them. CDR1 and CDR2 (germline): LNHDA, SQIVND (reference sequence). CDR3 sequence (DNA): TGTGCCAGTAGTGAGCCCGGCGGGAACTATGGCTACACCTTC. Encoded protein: CASSEPGGNYGYTF.

CDR3 amino acids: CASSSGQGPLTHYNEQFF. The CDR3 region has the DNA TGTGCCAGCAGTTCGGGACAGGGGCCCCTAACCCACTACAATGAGCAGTTCTTC. The rearrangement links TRBV7-9 to TRBJ2-1; 10 bases agree with TRBD1. Looked up from germline, CDR1 is SEHNR and CDR2 is FQNEAQ (reference sequence). This CDR3 has 18 amino acids. The junction had 14 bases not matched to a gene; V was cut back by 6 bases and J by 3 bases.

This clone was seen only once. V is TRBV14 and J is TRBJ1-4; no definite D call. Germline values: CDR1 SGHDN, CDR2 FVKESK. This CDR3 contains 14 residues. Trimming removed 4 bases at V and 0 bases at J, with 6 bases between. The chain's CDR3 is CASSRTATNEKLFF. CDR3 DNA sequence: TGTGCCAGCAGCCGTACTGCAACTAATGAAAAACTGTTTTTT.

CDR3 in DNA: TGTGCCAGTAGTATGGGGCTAGCGGGGGAGTGGGTGATGAACGATGAGCAGTTCTTC. Protein: CASSMGLAGEWVMNDEQFF. This chain links TRBV19 with TRBJ2-1, with TRBD2 matching 10 bases. J was trimmed by 8 bases and V by 3 bases; bases with no gene match: 19. This CDR3 contains 19 residues. Germline lookup yields CDR1 LNHDA and CDR2 SQIVND (reference sequence).